This entry lists 29 T cell receptor beta chains sequenced from one sample in a study of blood T cell repertoires in COVID-19. Produced via immunoSEQ multiplex PCR; TCRdb's table is partial and in-frame only. The sample includes 180,000 or so clones, 80% to 90% of them seen just once. The sequenced sample consisted of PBMCs or T cells enriched from blood (not recorded which). The receptors originated from a man aged 50 to 59 who had recovered from COVID-19.

This sequence joins TRBV7-9 and TRBJ1-5; perhaps TRBD1 as D (6 bases). V was pared by 5 bases and J by 4 bases, with 15 bases between. The germline CDR1 and CDR2 sequences are SEHNR and FQNEAQ (reference sequence). This CDR3 comprises 15 residues. The DNA of the CDR3 is TGTGCCAGCAGCCCTACTGGGGACATTAATCAGCCCCAGCATTTT. The encoded protein is CASSPTGDINQPQHF.

J is TRBJ1-4 and V is TRBV7-9; D is unclear. The CDR3 sequence is 13 residues long. Between the trimmed V and J ends, which lost 8 bases and 7 bases, there was a span of 14 bases. Germline CDR1 reads SEHNR; CDR2 reads FQNEAQ (reference sequence). CDR3 protein: CASGGFATEKLFF. For the CDR3, the DNA is TGTGCCAGCGGAGGGTTCGCGACTGAAAAACTGTTTTTT.

V gene TRBV6-1 combines with J gene TRBJ1-1, with D possibly TRBD1 on 6 matching bases. The CDR3 contains 14 residues. CDR1 MNHNS and CDR2 SASEGT come from the germline V gene. V shed 1 base and J shed 4 bases, with 10 bases lying between them. For the CDR3, the DNA is TGTGCCAGCAGTGAAGGGGGGCTAAGCACTGAAGCTTTCTTT. Its translation: CASSEGGLSTEAFF.

This chain connects TRBV3-1 (or the pseudogene TRBV3-2) to TRBJ1-1; TRBD1 agrees at 10 bases. The germline V gene encodes CDR1 LGHDT and CDR2 YNNKEL (reference sequence). Trimming cost V 3 bases and J 3 bases; bases outside gene matches: 1. The length of the CDR3 is 14 residues. For the CDR3, the DNA is TGTGCCAGCAGCCAGACAGGGGGCGACACTGAAGCTTTCTTT. It codes for CASSQTGGDTEAFF.

This clone was seen a few times. V usage is TRBV28 and J usage is TRBJ1-6; perhaps TRBD1 as D (6 bases). Germline values: CDR1 MDHEN, CDR2 SYDVKM. V was pared by 8 bases and J by 7 bases, with 15 bases between. This CDR3 is 14 amino acids long. CDR3 DNA: TGTGCCAGCCGCTCGACAGGACCAAATTCACCCCTCCACTTT. It specifies CASRSTGPNSPLHF.

This chain uses TRBV21-1 with TRBJ1-4; TRBD1, the D gene given by the table, was not confirmed from the DNA. TRBV21-1 is classified as a pseudogene. The CDR3 covers 18 residues. The CDR3 loop is CASSKKGRDRGIGEKLFF. For the CDR3, the DNA is TGTGCCAGCAGCAAAAAGGGAAGAGACAGGGGAATAGGTGAAAAACTGTTTTTT.

This chain joins TRBV7-2 and TRBJ2-5, with 8 bases fitting TRBD2. The CDR3 contains 16 residues. J lost 6 bases, V lost 3 bases, and 12 bases had no gene match. CDR1 is SGHTA and CDR2 is FQGNSA in the germline V gene. The CDR3 here is CASSFPGGGPIQTQYF. As DNA, the CDR3 is TGTGCCAGCAGCTTCCCCGGGGGGGGGCCTATCCAGACCCAGTACTTC.

This chain links TRBV2 with TRBJ1-5; D may be TRBD1 (5 bases). The CDR3 length is 14 residues. V was clipped by 3 bases and J by 0 bases, with 6 bases between them. In germline, CDR1 is SNHLY, CDR2 FYNNEI. DNA of the CDR3: TGTGCCAGCAGTGAGGACAATAGCAATCAGCCCCAGCATTTT. Translating it yields CASSEDNSNQPQHF.

V and J are TRBV7-3 and TRBJ2-3, with a weak D call TRBD2 (6 bases). The CDR3 consists of 16 residues. CDR1 is SGHTA, CDR2 FQGTGA, per germline. V dropped 5 bases and J dropped 5 bases, with 20 bases sitting between them. CDR3 nucleotide sequence: TGTGCCAGCAGCACCCTGGCGGGGATGGGAAGAGATACGCAGTATTTT. Translation gives CASSTLAGMGRDTQYF.

CDR3 in DNA: TGCGCCAGCAGCTTCCTAGCGGGGGTACCCACAGATACGCAGTATTTT. It yields the protein CASSFLAGVPTDTQYF. The rearrangement uses TRBV5-1 and TRBJ2-3, with 10 bases matching TRBD2. This CDR3 contains 16 residues. Germline CDR1 is SGHRS and CDR2 is YFSETQ. J was trimmed by 2 bases and V by 2 bases; bases with no gene match: 5.

This clone was found a few times. This rearrangement joins TRBV27 to TRBJ1-3; tentatively, D is TRBD1 (5 bases). Trimming removed 1 base at V and 0 bases at J, with 13 bases between. Germline lookup yields CDR1 MNHEY and CDR2 SMNVEV (reference sequence). This CDR3 region has 17 residues. Written as DNA, the CDR3 is TGTGCCAGCAGTTTATACGGGGGGACGAGCTCTGGAAACACCATATATTTT. Its translation is CASSLYGGTSSGNTIYF.

In this sample, this clone turned up once. The V gene is TRBV4-1, the J gene TRBJ1-2; 9 bases map to TRBD1. The V gene end was trimmed by 3 bases and the J gene end by 3 bases; junction bases not matched to a gene: 5. Germline V gene lookup returns CDR1 MGHRA and CDR2 YSYEKL. The CDR3 runs 15 residues. CDR3 nucleotide sequence: TGCGCCAGCAGCCAGACGGGACAGGGAGACTATGGCTACACCTTC. It translates to CASSQTGQGDYGYTF.

This clone has just one count. The chain carries TRBV29-1 and TRBJ1-1; D is undetermined. Per germline, CDR1 SQVTM and CDR2 ANQGSEA. CDR3 length: 14 amino acids. Trimming took 0 bases from V and 2 from J, leaving 10 bases between them. DNA for the CDR3: TGCAGCGTTGAAGAAGGCAGGATTAACACTGAAGCTTTCTTT. This gives the protein CSVEEGRINTEAFF.

The rearrangement uses TRBV7-9 and TRBJ2-2, with D hard to call. V was cut by 1 base and J by 7 bases, with 7 bases left in between. The CDR3 extends over 13 amino acids. Germline V gene lookup returns CDR1 SEHNR and CDR2 FQNEAQ (reference sequence). The CDR3 DNA is TGTGCCAGCAGCTTAGTGGAGTACGGGGAGCTGTTTTTT. This encodes CASSLVEYGELFF.

The J gene is TRBJ2-3, the V gene TRBV7-6, with TRBD2 as a possible D gene (7 bases). The CDR3 contains 18 residues. V was shortened by 5 bases and J by 0 bases, with 21 bases between the two germline ends. CDR1 is SGHVS, CDR2 FNYEAQ, per germline. Here the CDR3 DNA reads TGTGCCAGCAGCCAGCCGGGGGAGGGGGGGACTAGCACAGATACGCAGTATTTT. Translated: CASSQPGEGGTSTDTQYF.

CDR3 nucleotides: TGCGCCAGCAGTCCCGGGACAGCGACGGGCGAGCAGTACTTC. Its protein product is CASSPGTATGEQYF. The chain recombines TRBV5-1 with TRBJ2-7, with 7 nucleotides matching TRBD1. With V trimmed by 5 bases and J by 6 bases, 11 bases remained unmatched. Germline-derived CDR1 and CDR2 are SGHRS and YFSETQ. The CDR3 totals 14 residues.

CDR3 in DNA: TGCAGCGTTGGACAGGGCGGCGGGGAGCTGTTTTTT. Translating it yields CSVGQGGGELFF. V usage is TRBV29-1 and J usage is TRBJ2-2, with 7 bases lining up with TRBD1. The CDR3 loop spans 12 amino acids. The germline gives CDR1 SQVTM, CDR2 ANQGSEA. Germline trimming cut 4 bases from V and 7 bases from J; bases unmatched to any gene: 3.

The chain uses TRBV5-1 and TRBJ2-5; 8 bases align to TRBD1. J gave up 4 bases and V 3 bases, and 5 bases lay outside the gene matches. CDR1 SGHRS and CDR2 YFSETQ come from the germline V gene. CDR3 size: 14 residues. The CDR3 nucleotides are TGCGCCAGCAGCTCCCCAGGGGGCGGAGAGACCCAGTACTTC. This translates into CASSSPGGGETQYF.

The V gene is TRBV7-9, the J gene TRBJ1-5; D is unresolved. The CDR3 is 13 amino acids. Germline V gene data show CDR1 as SEHNR and CDR2 as FQNEAQ (reference sequence). Trimming took 1 base from V and 7 from J, leaving 8 bases between them. CDR3 nucleotides: TGTGCCAGCAGCTTAGGGGCGGGCCAGCCCCAGCATTTT. This codes for CASSLGAGQPQHF.

V is TRBV7-6 and J is TRBJ1-1; D not certain. Looked up from germline, CDR1 is SGHVS and CDR2 is FNYEAQ. The CDR3 loop spans 14 amino acids. Trimming took 3 bases from V and 4 from J, leaving 12 bases between them. The CDR3 protein is CASSFPGVGTEAFF. In DNA, the CDR3 is TGTGCCAGCAGCTTTCCCGGGGTTGGCACTGAAGCTTTCTTT.

The rearrangement uses TRBV19 and TRBJ1-1; D is perhaps TRBD1 (5 bases). Germline V gives CDR1 LNHDA, CDR2 SQIVND (reference sequence). V lost 8 bases to trimming and J lost 4 bases, with 8 bases between them. The CDR3 is made up of 11 amino acids. As DNA, the CDR3 is TGTGCCAGTCCGGGGGGCACTGAAGCTTTCTTT. It yields the protein CASPGGTEAFF.

The V call is TRBV28, the J call TRBJ1-5, with D perhaps matching TRBD1 (6 bases). The CDR3 is 15 amino acids. Germline lookup yields CDR1 MDHEN and CDR2 SYDVKM. Trimming took off 6 bases at V and 0 bases at J, with 12 bases between the two ends. CDR3 coding DNA: TGTGCCAGCAGAGAAGGGGGGGGTAGCAATCAGCCCCAGCATTTT. Translated: CASREGGGSNQPQHF.

J is TRBJ1-3 and V is TRBV2, with D maybe TRBD1 (5 bases). This CDR3 comprises 14 residues. CDR1 SNHLY and CDR2 FYNNEI come from the germline V gene. V was trimmed by 1 base and J by 4 bases, leaving 8 bases between them. CDR3 protein: CASSEGGVGNTIYF. Here the CDR3 DNA reads TGTGCCAGCAGTGAAGGGGGGGTAGGAAACACCATATATTTT.

The chain has TRBV5-1 and TRBJ2-2, with 7 bases matching TRBD1. The CDR3 has 16 amino acids. Germline assignment: CDR1 SGHRS and CDR2 YFSETQ. V lost 0 bases, J lost 5 bases, and 7 bases stayed unmatched. Here the CDR3 reads CASSLGDSRRTGELFF. DNA for the CDR3: TGCGCCAGCAGCTTGGGGGACAGCAGGCGTACCGGGGAGCTGTTTTTT. The whole variable domain, filled in from reference TRBV5-1 and TRBJ2-2, reads KAGVTQTPRYLIKTRGQQVTLSCSPISGHRSVSWYQQTPGQGLQFLFEYFSETQRNKGNFPGRFSGRQFSNSRSEMNVSTLELGDSALYLCASSLGDSRRTGELFFGEGSRLTVL.

This chain links TRBV18 with TRBJ1-4; tentative D call: TRBD1 (5 bases). Germline lookup yields CDR1 KGHSH and CDR2 LQKENI. V gave up 2 bases and J gave up 3 bases, with 10 bases separating them. CDR3 length: 15 residues. CDR3 sequence: CASSPVKGSNEKLFF. The CDR3 DNA sequence: TGTGCCAGCTCACCAGTGAAGGGGTCTAATGAAAAACTGTTTTTT.

This chain connects TRBV7-6 to TRBJ1-1; D uncertain. This CDR3 comprises 18 residues. Germline V gives CDR1 SGHVS, CDR2 FNYEAQ. Trimming stripped 5 bases from V and 3 bases from J, with 25 bases between. The CDR3 region is CASSGKSRKHGVDTEAFF. Here the CDR3 DNA reads TGTGCCAGCAGCGGAAAGTCAAGGAAGCACGGGGTCGACACTGAAGCTTTCTTT.

The gene calls are TRBV11-2 and TRBJ1-1; D uncertain. This CDR3 is built from 12 residues. Trimming stripped 5 bases from V and 0 bases from J, with 4 bases between. The germline V gene has CDR1 SGHAT and CDR2 FQNNGV. The CDR3 spells CASSAMNTEAFF. CDR3 bases: TGTGCCAGCAGCGCGATGAACACTGAAGCTTTCTTT.

Only one count was recorded for this clone. The rearrangement joins TRBV6-5 to TRBJ1-1; the match to TRBD1 covers 7 bases. J gave up 2 bases and V 8 bases, and 8 bases lay outside the gene matches. Germline CDR1 MNHEY, CDR2 SVGAGI. The CDR3 has 14 amino acids. The CDR3 nucleotides are TGTGCCAGCCCAGAACAGGGGTCCAACACTGAAGCTTTCTTT. This translates into CASPEQGSNTEAFF.

The CDR3 nucleotides read TGTGCCAGCAGTTCCACGGGGACAGGCCTCAATCAGCCCCAGCATTTT. Translating it yields CASSSTGTGLNQPQHF. V usage is TRBV6-5 and J usage is TRBJ1-5; 8 positions agree with TRBD1. The V segment lost 4 bases and the J segment 3 bases; nucleotides outside the gene matches: 8. Germline V gene sequence: CDR1 MNHEY, CDR2 SVGAGI. This CDR3 has 16 amino acids.